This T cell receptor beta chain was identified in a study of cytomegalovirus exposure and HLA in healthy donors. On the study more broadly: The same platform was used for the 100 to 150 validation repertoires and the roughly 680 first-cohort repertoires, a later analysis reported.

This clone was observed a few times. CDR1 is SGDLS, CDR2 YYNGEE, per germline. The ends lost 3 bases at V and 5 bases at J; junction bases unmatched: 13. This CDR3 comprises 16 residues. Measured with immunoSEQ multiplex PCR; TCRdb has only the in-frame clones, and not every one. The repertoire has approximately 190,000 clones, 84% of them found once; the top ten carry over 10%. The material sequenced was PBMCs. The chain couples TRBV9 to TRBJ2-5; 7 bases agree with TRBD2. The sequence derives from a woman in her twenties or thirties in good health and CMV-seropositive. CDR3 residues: CASSDLADGPGETQYF. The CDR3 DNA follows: TGTGCCAGCAGCGACCTAGCGGACGGGCCGGGGGAGACCCAGTACTTC. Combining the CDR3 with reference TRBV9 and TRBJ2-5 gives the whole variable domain DSGVTQTPKHLITATGQRVTLRCSPRSGDLSVYWYQQSLDQGLQFLIQYYNGEERAKGNILERFSAQQFPDLHSELNLSSLELGDSALYFCASSDLADGPGETQYFGPGTRLLVL.